This TCR beta chain was sequenced during a study of T cell responses to AZD1222 COVID-19 vaccine. Study-level findings and limits: Rises in breadth and depth of Spike-specific TCRs came after two AZD1222 doses. Without day 14 samples, only post-peak T cell repertoires were studied. Reportedly, close to half of spike-specific TCRs are directed against unmutated variant regions.

Only in-frame clones appear in the TCRdb table, and some are missing; sequencing was by immunoSEQ multiplex PCR. The data show around 110,000 clones, almost 95% seen once. As to this clone: Its target is unknown.

Pooled in the analysis were second doses at about 4 or about 12 weeks. This clonotype originated in an adult who received the AZD1222 COVID-19 vaccine. The material sequenced was peripheral blood, taken 28 days after the second AZD1222 dose.

This chain's CDR3 is CASSPGTGDEQYF. CDR3 coding DNA: TGTGCCAGCTCACCCGGGACAGGGGACGAGCAGTACTTC. The V gene is TRBV18, the J gene TRBJ2-7; 10 nucleotides line up with TRBD1. This CDR3 comprises 13 residues. With 3 bases clipped from V and 5 bases from J, the junction kept 1 base outside the gene matches. Germline lookup yields CDR1 KGHSH and CDR2 LQKENI.